This T cell receptor beta chain was captured in a study of cytomegalovirus exposure and HLA in healthy donors. Overall study findings and caveats: Sequencing depth roughly uniform across donors was assumed in presence/absence analyses. The study put 150 or so TCR beta chains on its list as cytomegalovirus-associated. Highly shared variants forming one cluster were likely a sequencing artifact. Researchers reported that three CMV-associated chains were confirmed in vitro as CMV antigen-specific.

With regard to this clone: The antigen remains unidentified.

PCR was performed using 60 Vbeta and 13 Jbeta primers. Here immunoSEQ multiplex PCR was the method, and the copy in TCRdb shows in-frame clones only, minus some. The table has about 180,000 clones, about 80% seen once; the top ten hold under 1.5%. The CDR3 sequence is 14 residues long. Germline V gene sequence: CDR1 SQVTM, CDR2 ANQGSEA. The trim removed 7 bases at V and 3 bases at J, leaving 11 bases unmatched. This TCR derives from a man aged 25-40 years in good health and CMV-seronegative. The sample taken for sequencing was PBMCs. This chain uses TRBV29-1 with TRBJ1-1; 7 bases agree with TRBD1. CDR3 sequence: CSADPGGWDTEAFF. In DNA form, the CDR3 reads TGCAGCGCCGACCCAGGGGGGTGGGACACTGAAGCTTTCTTT.